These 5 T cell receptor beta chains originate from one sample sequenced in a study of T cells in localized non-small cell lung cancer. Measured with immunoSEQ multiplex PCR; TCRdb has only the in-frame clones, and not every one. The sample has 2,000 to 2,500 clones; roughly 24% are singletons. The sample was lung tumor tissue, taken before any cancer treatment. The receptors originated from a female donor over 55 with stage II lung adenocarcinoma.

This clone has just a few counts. CDR3 bases: TGTGCCAGTAGTATGGGGAGAGGGGCGATGAACACTGAAGCTTTCTTT. This gives the protein CASSMGRGAMNTEAFF. The V call is TRBV19, the J call TRBJ1-1; TRBD1 might be the D (5 bases). In germline, CDR1 is LNHDA, CDR2 SQIVND (reference sequence). The CDR3 contains 16 residues. With 3 bases removed from V and 0 bases from J, the gap between germline ends came to 14 bases.

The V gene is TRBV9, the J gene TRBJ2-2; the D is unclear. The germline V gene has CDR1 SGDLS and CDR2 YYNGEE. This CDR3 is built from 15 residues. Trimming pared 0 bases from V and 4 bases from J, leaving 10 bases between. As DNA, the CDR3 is TGTGCCAGCAGCGTAGTGGGGTCACCCACCGGGGAGCTGTTTTTT. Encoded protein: CASSVVGSPTGELFF.

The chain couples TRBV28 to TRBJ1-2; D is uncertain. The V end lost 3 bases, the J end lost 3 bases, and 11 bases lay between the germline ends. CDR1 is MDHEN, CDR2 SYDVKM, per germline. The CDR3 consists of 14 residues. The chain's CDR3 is CASSFRWRDYGYTF. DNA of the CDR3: TGTGCCAGCAGTTTCCGGTGGAGGGACTATGGCTACACCTTC.

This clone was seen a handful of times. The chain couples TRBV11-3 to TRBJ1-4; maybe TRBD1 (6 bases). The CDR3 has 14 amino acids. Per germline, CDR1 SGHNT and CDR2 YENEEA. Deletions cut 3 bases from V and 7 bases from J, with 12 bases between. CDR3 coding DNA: TGTGCCAGCAGCTTGGGGCAGGGGAGTGAAAAACTGTTTTTT. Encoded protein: CASSLGQGSEKLFF.

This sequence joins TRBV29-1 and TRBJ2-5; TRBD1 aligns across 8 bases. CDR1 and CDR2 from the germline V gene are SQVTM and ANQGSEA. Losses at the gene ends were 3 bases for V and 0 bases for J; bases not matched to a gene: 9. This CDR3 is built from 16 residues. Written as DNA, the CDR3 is TGCAGCGTTGATCCACCGGGACAGGCGTACCAAGAGACCCAGTACTTC. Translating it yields CSVDPPGQAYQETQYF.